This TCR beta chain was documented in a study of T cell responses to AZD1222 COVID-19 vaccine. Overall study findings and caveats: Only a handful of AZD1222 recipients, five to seven in all, had baseline seropositivity. Clonal diversity was possibly underestimated, and white British individuals and females predominated among donors. Spike was spanned by vaccine-associated CD4 TCRs, which were dominant at 160-218 and 743-854. No repertoire was sampled before or during the peak T cell response, only after it.

As concerns this clone: Antigen specificity is unknown. The same CDR3 arises from other DNA sequences in this sample as well.

Libraries were prepared by immunoSEQ multiplex PCR; TCRdb keeps only in-frame clonotypes and omits some of them. This table has 250,000 to 300,000 clones, almost 95% appearing once. This TCR was sampled from an adult who received the AZD1222 COVID-19 vaccine. Material: peripheral blood, obtained 28 days after the second AZD1222 dose.

This CDR3 is CAWSVQGEQPQHF. The DNA of the CDR3 is TGTGCCTGGAGTGTTCAGGGGGAACAGCCCCAGCATTTT. The rearrangement joins TRBV30 to TRBJ1-5, with 7 bases fitting TRBD1. CDR1 and CDR2 (germline): GTSNPN, SVGIG (reference sequence). The CDR3 totals 13 residues. Trimming cost V 0 bases and J 7 bases; bases outside gene matches: 3.